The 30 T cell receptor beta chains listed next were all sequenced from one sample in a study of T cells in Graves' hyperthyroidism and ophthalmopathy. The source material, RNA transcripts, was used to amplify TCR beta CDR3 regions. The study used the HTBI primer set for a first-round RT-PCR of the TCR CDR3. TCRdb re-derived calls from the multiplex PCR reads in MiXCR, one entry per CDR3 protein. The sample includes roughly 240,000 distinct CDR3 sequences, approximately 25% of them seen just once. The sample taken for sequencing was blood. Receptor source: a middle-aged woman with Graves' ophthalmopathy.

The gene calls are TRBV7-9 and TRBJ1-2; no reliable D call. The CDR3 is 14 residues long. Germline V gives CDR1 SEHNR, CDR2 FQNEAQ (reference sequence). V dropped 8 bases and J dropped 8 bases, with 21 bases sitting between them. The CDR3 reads CASAPPGTLWGYTF. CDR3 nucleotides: TGTGCCAGCGCGCCGCCGGGAACTCTATGGGGCTACACCTTC.

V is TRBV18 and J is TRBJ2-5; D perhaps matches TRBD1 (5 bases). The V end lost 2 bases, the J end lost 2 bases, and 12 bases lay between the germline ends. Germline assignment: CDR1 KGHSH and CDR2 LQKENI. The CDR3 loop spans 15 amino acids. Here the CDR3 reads CASSPRGPPQETQYF. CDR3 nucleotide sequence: TGTGCCAGCTCACCAAGGGGCCCCCCTCAAGAGACCCAGTACTTC.

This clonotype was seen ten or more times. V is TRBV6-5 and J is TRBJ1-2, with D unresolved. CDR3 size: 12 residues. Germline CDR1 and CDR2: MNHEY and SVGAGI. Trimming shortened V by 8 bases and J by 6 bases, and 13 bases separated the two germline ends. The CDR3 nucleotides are TGTGCCAGCCGTTGGGATCAGAATGGCTACACCTTC. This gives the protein CASRWDQNGYTF.

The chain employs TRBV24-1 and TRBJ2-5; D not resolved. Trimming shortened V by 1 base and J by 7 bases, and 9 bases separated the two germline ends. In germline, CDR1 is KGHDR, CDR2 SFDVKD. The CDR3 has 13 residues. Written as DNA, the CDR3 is TGTGCCACCAGTGATTTAGCGCCTGGGACCCAGTACTTC. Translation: CATSDLAPGTQYF.

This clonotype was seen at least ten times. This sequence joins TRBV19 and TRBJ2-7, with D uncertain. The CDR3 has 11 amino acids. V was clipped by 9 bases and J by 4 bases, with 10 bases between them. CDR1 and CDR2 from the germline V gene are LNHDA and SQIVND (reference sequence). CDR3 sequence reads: CARSFPYEQYF. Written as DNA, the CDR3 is TGTGCCAGGTCTTTCCCATACGAGCAGTACTTC.

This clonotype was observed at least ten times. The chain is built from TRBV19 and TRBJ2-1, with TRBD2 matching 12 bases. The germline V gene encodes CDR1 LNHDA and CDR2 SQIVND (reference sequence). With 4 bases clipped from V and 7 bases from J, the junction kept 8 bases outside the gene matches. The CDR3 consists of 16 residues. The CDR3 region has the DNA TGTGCCAGTAGTACACTAGCGGGAGGCATTCGAAATGAGCAGTTCTTC. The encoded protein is CASSTLAGGIRNEQFF.

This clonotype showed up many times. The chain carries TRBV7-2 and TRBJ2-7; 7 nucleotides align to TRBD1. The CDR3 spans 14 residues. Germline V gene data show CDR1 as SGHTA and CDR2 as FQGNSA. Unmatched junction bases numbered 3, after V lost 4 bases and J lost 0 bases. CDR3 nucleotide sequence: TGTGCCAGCAGCTCGACAGGGTCCTCCTACGAGCAGTACTTC. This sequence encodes CASSSTGSSYEQYF.

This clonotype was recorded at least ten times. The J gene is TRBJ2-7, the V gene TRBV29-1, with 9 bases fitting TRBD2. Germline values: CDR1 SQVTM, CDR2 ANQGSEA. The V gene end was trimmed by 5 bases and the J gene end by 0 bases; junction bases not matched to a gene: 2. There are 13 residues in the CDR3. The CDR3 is CSVLAGSSYEQYF. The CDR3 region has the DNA TGCAGCGTTCTAGCGGGGAGCTCCTACGAGCAGTACTTC.

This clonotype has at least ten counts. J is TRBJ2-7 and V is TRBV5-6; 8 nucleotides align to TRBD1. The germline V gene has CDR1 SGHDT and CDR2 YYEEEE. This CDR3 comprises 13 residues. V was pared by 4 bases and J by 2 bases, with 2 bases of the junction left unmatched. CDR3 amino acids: CASSQGQAYEQYF. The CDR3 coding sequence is TGTGCCAGCAGCCAGGGACAGGCCTACGAGCAGTACTTC.

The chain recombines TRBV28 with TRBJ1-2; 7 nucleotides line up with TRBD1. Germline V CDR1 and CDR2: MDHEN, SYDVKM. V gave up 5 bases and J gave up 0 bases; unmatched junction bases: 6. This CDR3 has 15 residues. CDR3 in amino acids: CASSLSGGTNYGYTF. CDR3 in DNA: TGTGCCAGCAGTCTATCAGGGGGAACTAACTATGGCTACACCTTC.

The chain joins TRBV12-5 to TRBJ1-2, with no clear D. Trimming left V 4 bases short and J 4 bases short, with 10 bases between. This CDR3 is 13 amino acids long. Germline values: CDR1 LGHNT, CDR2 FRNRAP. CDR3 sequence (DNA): TGTGCTAGTGGTTCGCCCGAGGGCTATGGCTACACCTTC. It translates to CASGSPEGYGYTF.

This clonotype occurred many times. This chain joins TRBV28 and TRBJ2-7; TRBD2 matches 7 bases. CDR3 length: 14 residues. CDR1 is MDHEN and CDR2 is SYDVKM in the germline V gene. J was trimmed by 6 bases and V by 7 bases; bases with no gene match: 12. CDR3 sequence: CASTLAGLIGEQYF. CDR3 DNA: TGTGCCAGCACCTTAGCGGGCTTGATTGGCGAGCAGTACTTC. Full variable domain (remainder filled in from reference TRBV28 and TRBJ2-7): DVKVTQSSRYLVKRTGEKVFLECVQDMDHENMFWYRQDPGLGLRLIYFSYDVKMKEKGDIPEGYSVSREKKERFSLILESASTNQTSMYLCASTLAGLIGEQYFGPGTRLTVT.

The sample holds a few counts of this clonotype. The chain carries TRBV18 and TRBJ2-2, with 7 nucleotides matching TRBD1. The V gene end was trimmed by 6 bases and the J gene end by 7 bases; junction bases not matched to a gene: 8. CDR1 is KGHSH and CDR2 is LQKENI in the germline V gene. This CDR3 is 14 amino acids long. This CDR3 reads CASSPRTGIGELFF. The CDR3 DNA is TGTGCCAGCTCGCCTAGGACAGGAATCGGGGAGCTGTTTTTT. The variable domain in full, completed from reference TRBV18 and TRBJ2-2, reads NAGVMQNPRHLVRRRGQEARLRCSPMKGHSHVYWYRQLPEEGLKFMVYLQKENIIDESGMPKERFSAEFPKEGPSILRIQQVVRGDSAAYFCASSPRTGIGELFFGEGSRLTVL.

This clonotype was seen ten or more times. The CDR3 nucleotides are TGCAGTGCTAGAGGCCTAGCGATGAGGGAGACCCAGTACTTC. It translates to CSARGLAMRETQYF. The chain combines TRBV20-1 with TRBJ2-5; weak D call: TRBD2 (6 bases). This CDR3 is 14 amino acids long. Germline V CDR1 and CDR2: DFQATT, SNEGSKA (reference sequence). Between the trimmed V and J ends, which lost 1 base and 5 bases, there was a span of 14 bases.

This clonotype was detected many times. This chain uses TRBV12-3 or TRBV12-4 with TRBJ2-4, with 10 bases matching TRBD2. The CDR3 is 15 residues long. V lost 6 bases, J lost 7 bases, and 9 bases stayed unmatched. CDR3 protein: CASRSTSGIGNIQYF. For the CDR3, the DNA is TGTGCCAGCAGAAGTACTAGCGGGATAGGGAACATTCAGTACTTC.

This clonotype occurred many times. This CDR3 reads CASSLLRGGTEAFF. The CDR3 bases are TGTGCCAGCAGTTTATTGAGGGGCGGCACTGAAGCTTTCTTT. The chain joins TRBV28 to TRBJ1-1, with D perhaps matching TRBD1 (5 bases). Germline V lookup: CDR1 MDHEN, CDR2 SYDVKM. The CDR3 loop spans 14 amino acids. V lost 1 base and J 4 bases, leaving 10 bases between the germline ends.

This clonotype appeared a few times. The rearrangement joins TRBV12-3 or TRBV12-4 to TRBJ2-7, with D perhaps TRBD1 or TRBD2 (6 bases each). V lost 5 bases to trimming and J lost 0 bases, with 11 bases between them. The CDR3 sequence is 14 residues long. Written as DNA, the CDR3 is TGTGCCAGCAGTCGAGGGGGGAACTCCTACGAGCAGTACTTC. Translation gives CASSRGGNSYEQYF.

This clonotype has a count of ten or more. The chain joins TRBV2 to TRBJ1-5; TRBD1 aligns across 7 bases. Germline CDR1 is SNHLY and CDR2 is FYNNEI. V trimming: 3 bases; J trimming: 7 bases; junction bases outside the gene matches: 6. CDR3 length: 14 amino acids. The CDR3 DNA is TGTGCCAGCAGTGAGGGCAGGGGGGGGCAGCCCCAGCATTTT. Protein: CASSEGRGGQPQHF.

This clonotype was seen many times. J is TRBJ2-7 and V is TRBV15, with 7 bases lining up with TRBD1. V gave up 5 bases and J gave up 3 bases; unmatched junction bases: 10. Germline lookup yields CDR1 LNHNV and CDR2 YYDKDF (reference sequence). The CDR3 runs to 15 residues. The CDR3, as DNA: TGTGCCACCAGCCGGGACAGAGCATTAGACTACGAGCAGTACTTC. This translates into CATSRDRALDYEQYF.

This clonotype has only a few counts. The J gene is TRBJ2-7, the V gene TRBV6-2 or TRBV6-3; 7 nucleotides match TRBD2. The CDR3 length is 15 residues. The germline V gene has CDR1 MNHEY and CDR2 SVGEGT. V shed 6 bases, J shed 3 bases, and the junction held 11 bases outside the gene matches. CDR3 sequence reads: CASRYARDYVYEQYF. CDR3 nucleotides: TGTGCCAGCAGATACGCTCGGGACTACGTCTACGAGCAGTACTTC.

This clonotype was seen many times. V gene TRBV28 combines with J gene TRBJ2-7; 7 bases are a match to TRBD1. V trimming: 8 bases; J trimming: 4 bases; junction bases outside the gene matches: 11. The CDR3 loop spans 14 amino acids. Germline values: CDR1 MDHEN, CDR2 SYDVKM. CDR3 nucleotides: TGTGCCAGCTATAAACAGGGGTTTGAGTACGAGCAGTACTTC. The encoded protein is CASYKQGFEYEQYF.

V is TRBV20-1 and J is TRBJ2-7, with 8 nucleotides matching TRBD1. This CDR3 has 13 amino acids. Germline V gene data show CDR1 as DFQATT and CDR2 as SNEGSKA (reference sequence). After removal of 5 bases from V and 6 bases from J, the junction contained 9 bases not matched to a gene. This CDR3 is CSAGLRGLSEQYF. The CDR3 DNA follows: TGCAGTGCTGGACTCAGGGGGCTCTCCGAGCAGTACTTC.

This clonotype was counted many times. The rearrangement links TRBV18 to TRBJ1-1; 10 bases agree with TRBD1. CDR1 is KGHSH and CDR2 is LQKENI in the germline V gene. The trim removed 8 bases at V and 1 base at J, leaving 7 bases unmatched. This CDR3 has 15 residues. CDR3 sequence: CASRPGQGTNTEAFF. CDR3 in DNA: TGTGCCAGCCGGCCGGGACAGGGGACGAACACTGAAGCTTTCTTT.

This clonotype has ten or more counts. The CDR3 loop is CASRVIGDTGELFF. The CDR3 nucleotides are TGTGCCAGCAGGGTTATAGGGGACACCGGGGAGCTGTTTTTT. The chain is built from TRBV7-3 and TRBJ2-2; weak D call: TRBD1 (5 bases). Trimming shortened V by 6 bases and J by 3 bases, and 11 bases separated the two germline ends. The CDR3 consists of 14 residues. The germline V gene has CDR1 SGHTA and CDR2 FQGTGA.

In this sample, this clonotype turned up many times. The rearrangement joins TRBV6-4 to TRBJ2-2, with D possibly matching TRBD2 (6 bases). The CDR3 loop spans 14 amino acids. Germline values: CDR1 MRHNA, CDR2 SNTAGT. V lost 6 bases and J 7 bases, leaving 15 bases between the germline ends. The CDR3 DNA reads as TGTGCCAGCAGCACCCAGGAGGGACTCGGGGAGCTGTTTTTT. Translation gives CASSTQEGLGELFF.

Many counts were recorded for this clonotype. The CDR3 loop reads CASSVGPGTDEQYF. The CDR3 coding sequence is TGTGCCAGCAGCGTAGGTCCAGGGACGGACGAGCAGTACTTC. V usage is TRBV9 and J usage is TRBJ2-7, with D perhaps matching TRBD1 or TRBD2 (5 bases each). This CDR3 contains 14 residues. Trimming removed 0 bases at V and 5 bases at J, with 12 bases between. In germline, CDR1 is SGDLS, CDR2 YYNGEE. The complete variable domain, with remaining parts taken from reference TRBV9 and TRBJ2-7, reads DSGVTQTPKHLITATGQRVTLRCSPRSGDLSVYWYQQSLDQGLQFLIQYYNGEERAKGNILERFSAQQFPDLHSELNLSSLELGDSALYFCASSVGPGTDEQYFGPGTRLTVT.

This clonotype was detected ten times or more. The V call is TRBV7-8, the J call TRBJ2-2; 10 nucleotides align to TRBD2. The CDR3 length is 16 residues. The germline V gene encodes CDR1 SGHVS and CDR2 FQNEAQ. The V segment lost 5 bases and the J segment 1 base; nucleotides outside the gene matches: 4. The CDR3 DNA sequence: TGTGCCAGCAGCGGGTGGACTAGCGGGAACACCGGGGAGCTGTTTTTT. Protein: CASSGWTSGNTGELFF.

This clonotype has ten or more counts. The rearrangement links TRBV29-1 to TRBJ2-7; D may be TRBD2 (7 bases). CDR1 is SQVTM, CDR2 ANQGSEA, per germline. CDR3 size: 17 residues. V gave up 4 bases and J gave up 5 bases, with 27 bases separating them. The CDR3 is CSVVDSKGGPFTDEQYF. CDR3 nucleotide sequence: TGCAGCGTTGTTGACTCGAAGGGGGGGCCCTTTACCGACGAGCAGTACTTC.

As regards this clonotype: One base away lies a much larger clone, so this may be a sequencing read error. This CDR3 is CASRRPAGTEAFF. CDR3 in DNA: TGTGCCAGCCGACGACCCGCGGGCACTGAAGCTTTCTTT. The chain carries TRBV5-4 and TRBJ1-1; D not resolved. Germline V gene sequence: CDR1 SGHNT, CDR2 YYREEE (reference sequence). V lost 7 bases and J 4 bases, leaving 14 bases between the germline ends. The CDR3 is 13 residues long.

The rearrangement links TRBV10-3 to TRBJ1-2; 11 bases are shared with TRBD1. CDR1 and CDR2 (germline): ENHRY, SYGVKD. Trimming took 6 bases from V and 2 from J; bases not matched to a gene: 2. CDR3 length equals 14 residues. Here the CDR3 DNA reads TGTGCCATCAGGGGACAGGGGGGGAACTATGGCTACACCTTC. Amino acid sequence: CAIRGQGGNYGYTF.